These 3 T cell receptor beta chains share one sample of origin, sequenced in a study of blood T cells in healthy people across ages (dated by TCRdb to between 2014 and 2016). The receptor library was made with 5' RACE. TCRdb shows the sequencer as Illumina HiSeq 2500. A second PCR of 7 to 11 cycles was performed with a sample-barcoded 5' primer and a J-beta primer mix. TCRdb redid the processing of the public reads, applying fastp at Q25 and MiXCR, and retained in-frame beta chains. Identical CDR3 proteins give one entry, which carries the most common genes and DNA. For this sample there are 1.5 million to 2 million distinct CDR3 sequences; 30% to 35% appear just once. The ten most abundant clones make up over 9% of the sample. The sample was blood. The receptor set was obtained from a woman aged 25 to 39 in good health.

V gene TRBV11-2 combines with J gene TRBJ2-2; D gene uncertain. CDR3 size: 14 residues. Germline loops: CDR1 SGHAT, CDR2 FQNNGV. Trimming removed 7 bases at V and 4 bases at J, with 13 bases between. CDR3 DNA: TGTGCCAGCACCCAGGCGATGGTCACCGGGGAGCTGTTTTTT. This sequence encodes CASTQAMVTGELFF.

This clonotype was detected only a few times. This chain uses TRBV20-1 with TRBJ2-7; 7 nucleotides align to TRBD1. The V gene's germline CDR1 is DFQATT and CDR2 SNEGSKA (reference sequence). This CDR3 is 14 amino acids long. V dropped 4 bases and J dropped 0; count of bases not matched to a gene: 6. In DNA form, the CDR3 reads TGCAGTGCTAAGGGGACAGCTAACTCCTACGAGCAGTACTTC. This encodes CSAKGTANSYEQYF.

The CDR3 DNA sequence: TGTGCCACCAGCAGAGAACTAGCGGACTCCTACGAGCAGTACTTC. Translated, it gives CATSRELADSYEQYF. The chain employs TRBV15 and TRBJ2-7; TRBD2 matches 8 bases. The CDR3 loop spans 15 amino acids. The V and J ends lost 0 bases and 0 bases, in that order; junction bases with no gene match: 1. Germline V gene sequence: CDR1 LNHNV, CDR2 YYDKDF (reference sequence).